This TCR beta chain was observed in a study of cytomegalovirus exposure and HLA in healthy donors. The germline gives CDR1 LNHDA, CDR2 SQIVND (reference sequence). Trimming removed 6 bases at V and 5 bases at J, with 16 bases between. The CDR3 covers 14 residues. This PCR relied on a set of 60 Vbeta primers and 13 Jbeta primers. Sequencing was performed with immunoSEQ multiplex PCR; in TCRdb, only in-frame clones are kept and a portion is missing. Among 100,000 to 150,000 clones, 77% were seen once, and the ten largest hold roughly 3.9%. The sample holds one count of this clone. Its antigen is currently unknown. Study results and limitations: Researchers had no immune exposure information except CMV serostatus available.

Material for sequencing was PBMCs. The V and J genes are TRBV19 and TRBJ1-1, with no clear D. The TCR comes from a male donor in good health and CMV-seropositive. The CDR3 sequence: CASSVIGGGTEAFF. The CDR3 DNA reads as TGTGCCAGTAGCGTCATAGGAGGTGGGACTGAAGCTTTCTTT. The whole variable domain, filled in from reference TRBV19 and TRBJ1-1, reads DGGITQSPKYLFRKEGQNVTLSCEQNLNHDAMYWYRQDPGQGLRLIYYSQIVNDFQKGDIAEGYSVSREKKESFPLTVTSAQKNPTAFYLCASSVIGGGTEAFFGQGTRLTVV.